The 5 T cell receptor beta chains in this list originate from one sample, sequenced in a study of CD8 T cells in Susac syndrome. Random hexamers were used to reverse transcribe 0.5 to 1 ug of RNA. TCRdb recomputed calls from the immunoSEQ multiplex PCR reads with MiXCR, one row per CDR3 protein. The table includes 240,000 or so distinct CDR3 sequences, less than 96% detected once. The source material was CD4+ T cells from PBMCs. All receptors come from a human donor with Susac syndrome.

The chain recombines TRBV29-1 with TRBJ2-1; D is ambiguous. V lost 3 bases and J 4 bases, leaving 16 bases between the germline ends. The CDR3 has 15 residues. Looked up from germline, CDR1 is SQVTM and CDR2 is ANQGSEA. This CDR3 reads CSVEGQGQLYNEQFF. In DNA, the CDR3 is TGCAGCGTTGAGGGCCAAGGCCAACTTTACAATGAGCAGTTCTTC.

The genes are TRBV27 and TRBJ2-5; the D is unclear. Germline CDR1 MNHEY, CDR2 SMNVEV (reference sequence). CDR3 length: 13 residues. V shed 3 bases and J shed 5 bases, with 10 bases lying between them. The CDR3 DNA sequence: TGTGCCAGCAGTTTTCAGACAACGGAGACCCAGTACTTC. Its translation: CASSFQTTETQYF.

The chain carries TRBV29-1 and TRBJ2-7; D is unresolved. CDR1 and CDR2 (germline): SQVTM, ANQGSEA. The V end lost 5 bases, the J end lost 4 bases, and 15 bases lay between the germline ends. CDR3 length equals 13 residues. The CDR3 sequence: CSVYQPVDYEQYF. CDR3 in DNA: TGCAGCGTTTACCAGCCGGTCGATTACGAGCAGTACTTC.

The gene calls are TRBV20-1 and TRBJ2-3; 9 bases are a match to TRBD2. CDR1 and CDR2 from the germline V gene are DFQATT and SNEGSKA (reference sequence). The CDR3 spans 16 residues. After removal of 3 bases from V and 5 bases from J, the junction contained 12 bases not matched to a gene. In nucleotides, the CDR3 is TGCAGTGCTAGTTGGTGGCGGGAGGGCACGGGAGATACGCAGTATTTT. The encoded protein is CSASWWREGTGDTQYF.

The rearrangement links TRBV6-5 to TRBJ1-1, with D tentatively TRBD1 (6 bases). Germline-derived CDR1 and CDR2 are MNHEY and SVGAGI. The CDR3 is 14 amino acids. The germline V and J ends were trimmed by 5 bases and 1 base, with 11 bases remaining between them. The CDR3, as DNA: TGTGCCAGCAGTCAGGACAGACCGAACACTGAAGCTTTCTTT. This sequence encodes CASSQDRPNTEAFF.